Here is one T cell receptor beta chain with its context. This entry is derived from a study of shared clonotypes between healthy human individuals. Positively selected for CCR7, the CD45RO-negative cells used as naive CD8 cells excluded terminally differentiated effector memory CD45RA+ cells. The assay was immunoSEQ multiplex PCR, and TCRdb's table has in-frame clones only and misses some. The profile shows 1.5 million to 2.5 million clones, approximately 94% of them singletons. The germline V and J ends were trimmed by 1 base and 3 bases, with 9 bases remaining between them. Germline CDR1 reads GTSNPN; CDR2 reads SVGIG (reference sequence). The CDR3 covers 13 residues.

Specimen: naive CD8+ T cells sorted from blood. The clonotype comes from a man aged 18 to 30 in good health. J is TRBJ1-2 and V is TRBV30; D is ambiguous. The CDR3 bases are TGTGCCTGGAGTGCCGTAGGAGACTATGGCTACACCTTC. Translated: CAWSAVGDYGYTF. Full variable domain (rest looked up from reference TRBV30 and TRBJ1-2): SQTIHQWPATLVQPVGSPLSLECTVEGTSNPNLYWYRQAAGRGLQLLFYSVGIGQISSEVPQNLSASRPQDRQFILSSKKLLLSDSGFYLCAWSAVGDYGYTFGSGTRLTVV.